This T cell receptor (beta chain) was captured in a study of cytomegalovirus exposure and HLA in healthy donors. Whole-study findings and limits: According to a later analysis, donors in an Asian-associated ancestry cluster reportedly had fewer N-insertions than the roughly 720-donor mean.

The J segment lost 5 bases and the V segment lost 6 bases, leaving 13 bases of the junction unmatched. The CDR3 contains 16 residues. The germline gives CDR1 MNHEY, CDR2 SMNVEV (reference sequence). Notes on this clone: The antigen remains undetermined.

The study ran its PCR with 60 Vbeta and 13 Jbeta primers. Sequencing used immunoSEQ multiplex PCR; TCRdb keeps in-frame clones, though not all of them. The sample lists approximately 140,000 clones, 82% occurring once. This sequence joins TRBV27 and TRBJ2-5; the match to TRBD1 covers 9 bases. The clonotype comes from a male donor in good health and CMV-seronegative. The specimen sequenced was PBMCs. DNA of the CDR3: TGTGCCAGCAGACCCCTGCCGACAGGGGGGCAGGAGACCCAGTACTTC. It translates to CASRPLPTGGQETQYF.